This record concerns one TCR beta chain sequence. The target antigen is unknown. This sample stems from a study of cytomegalovirus exposure and HLA in healthy donors. Findings and limits, study-wide: Rarity held for most TCR sequences, but there were some public TCRs that occurred in many donors. According to the study, around 150 TCR beta chains were cytomegalovirus-associated.

Separation from the roughly 670-subject first cohort characterized the roughly 120-subject validation cohort, to which the donors belonged. Profiling relied on immunoSEQ multiplex PCR, and the TCRdb table lists in-frame clones only, not all of them. In the table there are approximately 230,000 clones, about 88% of which are singletons. This CDR3 spans 13 amino acids. V trimming: 4 bases; J trimming: 6 bases; junction bases outside the gene matches: 2. CDR1 and CDR2 (germline): SNHLY, FYNNEI. The sample taken for sequencing was PBMCs. J is TRBJ2-1 and V is TRBV2; 8 positions match TRBD1. The receptor's source is a man aged 18 to 29 in good health and CMV-seropositive. The DNA of the CDR3 is TGTGCCAGCAGTGGACAGGGGTCCAATGAGCAGTTCTTC. This encodes CASSGQGSNEQFF.